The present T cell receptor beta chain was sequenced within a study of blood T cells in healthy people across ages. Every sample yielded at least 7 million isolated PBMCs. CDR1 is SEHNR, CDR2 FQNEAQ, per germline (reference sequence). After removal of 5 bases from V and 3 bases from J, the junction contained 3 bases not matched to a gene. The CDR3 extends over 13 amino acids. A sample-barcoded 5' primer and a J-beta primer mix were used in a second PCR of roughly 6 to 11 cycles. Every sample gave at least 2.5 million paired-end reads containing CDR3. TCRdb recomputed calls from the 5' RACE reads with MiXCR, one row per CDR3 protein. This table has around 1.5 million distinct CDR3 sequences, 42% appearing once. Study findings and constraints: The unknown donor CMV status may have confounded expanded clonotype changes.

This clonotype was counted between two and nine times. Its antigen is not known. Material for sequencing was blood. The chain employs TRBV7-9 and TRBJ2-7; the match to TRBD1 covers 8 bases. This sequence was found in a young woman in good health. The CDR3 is CASSGQGCYEQYF. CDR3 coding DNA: TGTGCCAGCAGCGGACAGGGCTGCTACGAGCAGTACTTC.